Listed below are T cell receptor beta chains from one sample, sequenced in a study of regulatory T cells in long-lasting Graves disease. In TCRdb, the multiplex PCR reads were re-called with MiXCR into one record per CDR3 protein. Of 400,000 to 500,000 distinct CDR3 sequences in the sample, around a fifth were seen once. The sequencing used peripheral blood mononuclear cells (PBMCs), collected when the disease was refractory, from a patient treated with antithyroid drugs. These receptors all stem from a female donor with Graves disease. CDR3s include the opening cysteine and the closing phenylalanine or tryptophan. A D gene is named only where the DNA matches it firmly. Not every row has a clone size; where given, it reads once, few, many or a size class.

DNA	CDR3	size	V	D	J
TGTGCCAGCAGTTCCAATCCGGACAGGGACTCAGCTCACACCTTC	CASSSNPDRDSAHTF	.	TRBV27	TRBD1	TRBJ1-2
TGTGCCTGGAGTTCTGGGGTGGGGAACACTGAAGCTTTCTTT	CAWSSGVGNTEAFF	.	TRBV30	.	TRBJ1-1
TGTGCCAGCAGTTTACTAGCGGGACCTCCGACCCAAGAGACCCAGTACTTC	CASSLLAGPPTQETQYF	.	TRBV28	TRBD2	TRBJ2-5
TGTGCCAGCAGCTCCCGACCGGGACAACCTAACTATGGCTACACCTTC	CASSSRPGQPNYGYTF	.	TRBV5-8	.	TRBJ1-2
TGTGCCAGCAGCACTGGACAGGGTAGCAATCAGCCCCAGCATTTT	CASSTGQGSNQPQHF	.	TRBV7-2	TRBD1	TRBJ1-5
TGTGCCAGCAGCTTAGGTTTGGGATCAGGAAACACCATATATTTT	CASSLGLGSGNTIYF	few	TRBV7-3	.	TRBJ1-3
TGTGCCAGCAGTTACCAGGGGGAGCAGCCCCAGCATTTT	CASSYQGEQPQHF	.	TRBV6-5	TRBD1	TRBJ1-5
TGTGCCAGCAGTGCACCGATGACCTCCTACGAGCAGTACTTC	CASSAPMTSYEQYF	many	TRBV12-3/TRBV12-4	.	TRBJ2-7
TGTGCCATCAGTGAGGGGATCGACAGGGGGCCTAACTATGGCTACACCTTC	CAISEGIDRGPNYGYTF	many	TRBV10-3	TRBD1	TRBJ1-2
TGTGCCAGCAGCTGGCCCAAGTCGGACAGGGATGAAAAACTGTTTTTT	CASSWPKSDRDEKLFF	.	TRBV7-2	TRBD1	TRBJ1-4
TGTGCCAGCAGCCCCCAGGGGTCTAAGAATTCACCCCTCCACTTT	CASSPQGSKNSPLHF	.	TRBV6-1	.	TRBJ1-6
TGCGCCAGCAGCAGACTGACAGGGTCGAGCTCCTACGAGCAGTACTTC	CASSRLTGSSSYEQYF	.	TRBV5-1	TRBD1	TRBJ2-7
TGTGCCAGCAGCCAAGATCTTATACGCAATCAGCCCCAGCATTTT	CASSQDLIRNQPQHF	.	TRBV3-1	.	TRBJ1-5
TGCAGTGCTAGAGCCTACCAGGGGACGGCCCCAAATTCACCCCTCCACTTT	CSARAYQGTAPNSPLHF	.	TRBV20-1	.	TRBJ1-6
TGTGCCAGCAGTGATGATGGGAGTCCCGGGGAGCTGTTTTTT	CASSDDGSPGELFF	.	TRBV12-3/TRBV12-4	.	TRBJ2-2
TGTGCCTGGGGCGACAGGACAAATCAGCCCCAGCATTTT	CAWGDRTNQPQHF	.	TRBV30	.	TRBJ1-5
TGTGCCAGCAGCTTAGTACTAGCGGGAGGAGAGACCCAGTACTTC	CASSLVLAGGETQYF	many	TRBV5-5	TRBD2	TRBJ2-5
TGTGCCAGCAGCTTAGGGGAGATCAGCTCCTACGAGCAGTACTTC	CASSLGEISSYEQYF	few	TRBV7-9	.	TRBJ2-7
TGCAGCGCTCCGAGCGGGGATAACTATGGCTACACCTTC	CSAPSGDNYGYTF	.	TRBV29-1	.	TRBJ1-2
TGCAGTGCCCGCCCCTCTAACACTGAAGCTTTCTTT	CSARPSNTEAFF	.	TRBV20-1	.	TRBJ1-1
TGTGCCTCCCCTCTGAGAACAGATACGCAGTATTTT	CASPLRTDTQYF	few	TRBV2	.	TRBJ2-3
TGTGCCAGCAGTGATAACGGGGAGGGAGAGACCCAGTACTTC	CASSDNGEGETQYF	many	TRBV6-1	TRBD2	TRBJ2-5
TGTGCCTGGATGGGTGGATTTCAAGAGACCCAGTACTTC	CAWMGGFQETQYF	.	TRBV30	.	TRBJ2-5
TGCGCCAGCAGCCCGATCGGCGCAAAACAGCCCCAGCATTTT	CASSPIGAKQPQHF	.	TRBV4-1	.	TRBJ1-5
TGTGCCAGCAGCTCCGGGACAGGGGGCGCGGGTAGGAACGAGCAGTACTTC	CASSSGTGGAGRNEQYF	few	TRBV7-9	TRBD1	TRBJ2-7
TGTGCCATCACCTCCGGACAGCCAGCCCGCGAGCAGTACTTC	CAITSGQPAREQYF	many	TRBV28	.	TRBJ2-7
TGTGCCAGCATCAACACGGGACTTCGATCCTACGAGCAGTACTTC	CASINTGLRSYEQYF	few	TRBV7-8	.	TRBJ2-7
TGTGCCAGCCGCCCAAGGGCGCAGACTGAAGCTTTCTTT	CASRPRAQTEAFF	.	TRBV11-1	.	TRBJ1-1
TGTGCCAGTAAGCGGGGGTTCACCAATGAGCAGTTCTTC	CASKRGFTNEQFF	.	TRBV6-1	TRBD2	TRBJ2-1
TGTGCCAGCAGCTTGGGGGCAGGACAAACCTACGAGCAGTACTTC	CASSLGAGQTYEQYF	.	TRBV5-4	.	TRBJ2-7
TGCGCCAGCAGTGACCGACCGGACGGAAATCAGCCCCAGCATTTT	CASSDRPDGNQPQHF	few	TRBV10-2	.	TRBJ1-5
TGTGCCAGCAGTCCTCCCGGGGAGGGGGGGCAGCAGTACTTC	CASSPPGEGGQQYF	many	TRBV28	.	TRBJ2-7
TGTGCCAGTAGTAGATTTGAAACTAATGAAAAACTGTTTTTT	CASSRFETNEKLFF	.	TRBV19	.	TRBJ1-4
TGTGCCAGCAGTTTGGAGCAGGTGACCGCGGCTTTCTTT	CASSLEQVTAAFF	many	TRBV28	.	TRBJ1-1
TGCGCCAGCAGCTCCGCCTGGACAGGGGGTTCGGGCACAGATACGCAGTATTTT	CASSSAWTGGSGTDTQYF	once	TRBV5-1	TRBD1	TRBJ2-3
TGTGCCAGAGGGCGGGAGAGGCACAACAATGAGCAGTTCTTC	CARGRERHNNEQFF	many	TRBV2	TRBD2	TRBJ2-1
TGTGCCAGCAGTGGTTCAGGGGGCACCGGGGAGCTGTTTTTT	CASSGSGGTGELFF	few	TRBV28	TRBD1	TRBJ2-2
TGTGCCAGCAGTTACCCCCCCGCCTCTGGGGCCAACGTCCTGACTTTC	CASSYPPASGANVLTF	few	TRBV6-2/TRBV6-3	.	TRBJ2-6
TGTGCCAGCAGGCGACAGGGTCCCGGGGCCAACGTCCTGACTTTC	CASRRQGPGANVLTF	few	TRBV12-3/TRBV12-4	TRBD1	TRBJ2-6
TGTGCCAGCAGTGCTTCTACCGCGGGTGGGACCCAGTACTTC	CASSASTAGGTQYF	few	TRBV2	.	TRBJ2-5
TGTGCCTGGAGTCTCCTCGGCGGGGCCTACGAGCAGTACTTC	CAWSLLGGAYEQYF	.	TRBV30	.	TRBJ2-7
TGCAGCGTTGGTCGGCAGGGAACTAACTATGGCTACACCTTC	CSVGRQGTNYGYTF	many	TRBV29-1	.	TRBJ1-2